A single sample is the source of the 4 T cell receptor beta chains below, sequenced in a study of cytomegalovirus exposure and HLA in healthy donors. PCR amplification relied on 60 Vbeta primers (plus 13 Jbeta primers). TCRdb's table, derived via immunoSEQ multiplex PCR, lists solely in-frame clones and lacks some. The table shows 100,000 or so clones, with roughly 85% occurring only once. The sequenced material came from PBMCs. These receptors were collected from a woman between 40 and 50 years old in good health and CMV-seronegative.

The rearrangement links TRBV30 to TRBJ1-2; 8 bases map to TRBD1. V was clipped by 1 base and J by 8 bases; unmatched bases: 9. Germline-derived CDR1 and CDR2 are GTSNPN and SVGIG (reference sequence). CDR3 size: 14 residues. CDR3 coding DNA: TGTGCCTGGAGTGGACTGGACAGGGCGGAGGGCTACACCTTC. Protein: CAWSGLDRAEGYTF.

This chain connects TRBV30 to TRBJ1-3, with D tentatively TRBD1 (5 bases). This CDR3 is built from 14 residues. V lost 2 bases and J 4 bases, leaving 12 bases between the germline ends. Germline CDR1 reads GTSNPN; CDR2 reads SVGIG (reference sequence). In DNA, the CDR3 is TGTGCCTGGAGTCGGGGGGAAGCCGGAAACACCATATATTTT. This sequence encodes CAWSRGEAGNTIYF. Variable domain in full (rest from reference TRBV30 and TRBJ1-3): SQTIHQWPATLVQPVGSPLSLECTVEGTSNPNLYWYRQAAGRGLQLLFYSVGIGQISSEVPQNLSASRPQDRQFILSSKKLLLSDSGFYLCAWSRGEAGNTIYFGEGSWLTVV.

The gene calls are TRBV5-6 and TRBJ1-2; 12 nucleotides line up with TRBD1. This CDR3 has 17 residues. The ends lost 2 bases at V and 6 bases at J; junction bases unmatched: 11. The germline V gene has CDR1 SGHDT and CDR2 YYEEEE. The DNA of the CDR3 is TGTGCCAGCAGCTTAATGGGACAGGGGGCCGGGAGGAATGGCTACACCTTC. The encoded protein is CASSLMGQGAGRNGYTF.

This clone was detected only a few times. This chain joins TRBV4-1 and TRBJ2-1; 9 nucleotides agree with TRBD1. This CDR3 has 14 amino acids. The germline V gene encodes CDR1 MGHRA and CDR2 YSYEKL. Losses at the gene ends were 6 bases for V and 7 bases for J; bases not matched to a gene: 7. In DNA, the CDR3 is TGCGCCAGCAGTAAACAGGGGGCCCTAAATGAGCAGTTCTTC. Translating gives CASSKQGALNEQFF.